This TCR beta chain was found in a study of T cell repertoires in cytomegalovirus infection. Study overall: Indicated by public TCR beta signatures were CMV infection and matching HLA type.

MiXCR was run by TCRdb on the reads, yielding one entry per CDR3 protein. Among around 280,000 distinct CDR3 sequences listed, around 10% were seen once. This clonotype was counted at least ten times. Antigen specificity is unknown. Study conclusions and caveats: The response measured ex vivo was dominated by TCR beta clonotypes (HLA-C-restricted and CMV-specific). The cumulative frequency of public TCR beta families distinguished individuals who carried CMV together with the relevant HLA.

From germline, CDR1 is SGHVS and CDR2 FQNEAQ. Trimming removed 3 bases at V and 3 bases at J, with 5 bases between. CDR3 size: 12 residues. The specimen was PBMCs. V and J are TRBV7-8 and TRBJ2-5; D is undetermined. This clonotype was sampled from a human donor in good health (CMV status not recorded). Some clones in this sample may be carry-over from other donors' samples. The CDR3 region has the DNA TGTGCCAGCAGCTTCCGAGAAGAGACCCAGTACTTC. This gives the protein CASSFREETQYF.